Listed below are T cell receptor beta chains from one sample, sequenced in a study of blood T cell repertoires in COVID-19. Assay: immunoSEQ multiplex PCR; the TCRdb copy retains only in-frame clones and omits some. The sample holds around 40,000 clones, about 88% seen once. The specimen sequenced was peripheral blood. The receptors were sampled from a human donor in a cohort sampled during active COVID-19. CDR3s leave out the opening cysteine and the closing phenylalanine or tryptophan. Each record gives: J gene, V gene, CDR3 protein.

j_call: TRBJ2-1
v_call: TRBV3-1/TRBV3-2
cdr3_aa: ASSQVISGSFEQF

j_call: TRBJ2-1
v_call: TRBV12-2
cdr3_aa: ASRLAGGVCSYNEQF

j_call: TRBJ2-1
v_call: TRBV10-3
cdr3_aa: ATGTSGVDEQF

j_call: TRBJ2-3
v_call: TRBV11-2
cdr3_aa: ASSLGTSSDTQY

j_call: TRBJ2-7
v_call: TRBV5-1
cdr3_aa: ASSLGTGAYYEQY

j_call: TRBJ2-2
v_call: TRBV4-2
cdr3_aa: ASSQEIKPTGELF

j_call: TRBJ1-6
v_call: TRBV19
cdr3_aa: ATRGGRESPLH

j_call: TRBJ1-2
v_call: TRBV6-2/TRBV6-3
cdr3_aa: ASSSLGDFYGYT

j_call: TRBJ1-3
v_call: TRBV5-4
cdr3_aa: ASSLGGVSVRNTIY

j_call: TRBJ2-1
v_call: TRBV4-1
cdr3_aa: ASRPLAGADGYNEQF

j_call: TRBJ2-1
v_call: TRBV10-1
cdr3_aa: ASTRRDRDNEQF

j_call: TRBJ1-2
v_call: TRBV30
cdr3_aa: AWMQGGYGYT

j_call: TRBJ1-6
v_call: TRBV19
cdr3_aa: ASSKDEGYNSPLH

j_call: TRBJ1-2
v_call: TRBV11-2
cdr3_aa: ASSPGQGAGGYT